What follows are 12 T cell receptor beta chains derived from one specimen sequenced in a study of regulatory T cells in long-lasting Graves disease. To make TCR beta libraries, researchers used iRepertoire HTBI primers and Arm-PCR of CDR3 regions. TCRdb ran MiXCR on the multiplex PCR reads and lists one entry per CDR3 protein. The sample carries about 500,000 distinct CDR3 sequences, 15% to 20% recorded once. The time point: newly diagnosed GD, antithyroid drugs for less than 3 months. Isolated PBMC RNA provided the starting material for the TCR library. This sample also belongs to another study, concerning T cells in Graves' hyperthyroidism and ophthalmopathy.

The starting material was peripheral blood mononuclear cells (PBMCs), obtained at new diagnosis, from a patient treated with antithyroid drugs. The receptors originated from a middle-aged man with Graves disease.

The table lists this clonotype with many counts. V usage is TRBV6-2 or TRBV6-3 and J usage is TRBJ2-5, with TRBD2 identical over 7 bases. The CDR3 covers 12 residues. V trimming: 6 bases; J trimming: 4 bases; junction bases outside the gene matches: 2. Germline V gene sequence: CDR1 MNHEY, CDR2 SVGEGT. The CDR3 sequence: CASRTGGETQYF. The CDR3 nucleotides read TGTGCCAGCAGGACGGGGGGAGAGACCCAGTACTTC.

This clonotype has ten or more counts. The chain carries TRBV5-1 and TRBJ2-5, with D maybe TRBD1 (6 bases). This CDR3 spans 15 amino acids. Germline V gene data show CDR1 as SGHRS and CDR2 as YFSETQ. V lost 0 bases and J lost 2, with 11 bases in between. The CDR3 DNA reads TGCGCCAGCAGCTTGGACGGGGACAAGCAAGAGACCCAGTACTTC. This codes for CASSLDGDKQETQYF.

This clonotype was seen ten or more times. V is TRBV5-1 and J is TRBJ2-7; D call uncertain. CDR1 is SGHRS and CDR2 is YFSETQ in the germline V gene. The CDR3 has 14 residues. V lost 0 bases to trimming and J lost 6 bases, with 13 bases between them. In DNA form, the CDR3 reads TGCGCCAGCAGCTTGGCGGCGCGTTCGGGCGAGCAGTACTTC. It codes for CASSLAARSGEQYF.

This clonotype was seen more than once but under ten times. This chain joins TRBV7-9 and TRBJ1-3; D possibly corresponds to TRBD1 (5 bases). The V end lost 5 bases, the J end lost 4 bases, and 24 bases lay between the germline ends. This CDR3 is built from 18 residues. Per germline, CDR1 SEHNR and CDR2 FQNEAQ (reference sequence). CDR3 loop: CASSAAGWESSTGNTIYF. DNA for the CDR3: TGTGCCAGCAGCGCGGCAGGGTGGGAGAGCTCTACGGGAAACACCATATATTTT.

At least ten counts were recorded for this clonotype. J is TRBJ2-4 and V is TRBV28, with TRBD2 identical over 14 bases. Germline loops: CDR1 MDHEN, CDR2 SYDVKM. The CDR3 is 17 residues long. The J segment lost 3 bases and the V segment lost 10 bases, leaving 11 bases of the junction unmatched. CDR3 bases: TGTGCCACCAATCCGGGACTAGCGGGAGTCGGCAAAAACATTCAGTACTTC. Amino acid sequence: CATNPGLAGVGKNIQYF.

CDR3 region: CSAIVALAGGQQFF. The CDR3 coding sequence is TGCAGTGCTATTGTGGCACTAGCGGGAGGTCAGCAGTTCTTC. The V gene is TRBV20-1, the J gene TRBJ2-1; TRBD2 matches at 12 bases. Per the germline V gene, CDR1 is DFQATT and CDR2 is SNEGSKA (reference sequence). CDR3 size: 14 residues. V lost 4 bases to trimming and J lost 11 bases; unmatched junction nucleotides: 9.

This clonotype was counted ten times or more. The rearrangement links TRBV14 to TRBJ2-7; weak D call: TRBD2 (6 bases). Germline V gene sequence: CDR1 SGHDN, CDR2 FVKESK. This CDR3 spans 15 amino acids. The V end was cut by 1 base, the J end by 5 bases, with 15 bases between. CDR3 nucleotides: TGTGCCAGCAGCCAAGGGGGGACTGGGAGTGACGAGCAGTACTTC. Protein sequence: CASSQGGTGSDEQYF.

The CDR3 DNA is TGCGCCAGCAGCTTAGCGGGAGTCTTCAATGAGCAGTTCTTC. Its translation: CASSLAGVFNEQFF. The rearrangement uses TRBV5-1 and TRBJ2-1, with 8 nucleotides matching TRBD2. The CDR3 loop spans 14 amino acids. Looked up from germline, CDR1 is SGHRS and CDR2 is YFSETQ. Losses at the gene ends were 2 bases for V and 6 bases for J; bases not matched to a gene: 4.

The rearrangement joins TRBV6-2 or TRBV6-3 to TRBJ2-1; D might be TRBD2 (5 bases). The CDR3 length is 13 residues. Trimming shortened V by 6 bases and J by 14 bases, and 20 bases separated the two germline ends. The germline V gene has CDR1 MNHEY and CDR2 SVGEGT. CDR3 sequence: CASRPKTNPKEFF. In DNA form, the CDR3 reads TGTGCCAGCAGACCTAAGACTAATCCGAAGGAGTTCTTC.

This chain links TRBV4-2 with TRBJ2-1; 11 nucleotides agree with TRBD2. The CDR3 is 16 residues long. Germline CDR1 LGHNA, CDR2 YNFKEQ. With V trimmed by 1 base and J by 10 bases, 9 bases remained unmatched. The CDR3 DNA reads as TGTGCCAGCAGCCAAGGGCCGACTAGCGGGACCCTCGAGCAGTTCTTC. Its translation is CASSQGPTSGTLEQFF.

This clonotype was recorded many times. The genes are TRBV24-1 and TRBJ2-1; 9 nucleotides agree with TRBD2. Looked up from germline, CDR1 is KGHDR and CDR2 is SFDVKD. The CDR3 consists of 16 residues. With V trimmed by 3 bases and J by 4 bases, 6 bases remained unmatched. Written as DNA, the CDR3 is TGTGCCACCAGTGATGATAGCGGGAGTGCTTACAATGAGCAGTTCTTC. This translates into CATSDDSGSAYNEQFF.

In this sample, this clonotype turned up once. The chain recombines TRBV25-1 with TRBJ2-1, with D perhaps matching TRBD1 or TRBD2 (5 bases each). Per germline, CDR1 MGHDK and CDR2 SYGVNS. The CDR3 has 13 amino acids. With 4 bases removed from V and 9 bases from J, the gap between germline ends came to 13 bases. CDR3 loop: CASSAGPKSEQFF. CDR3 bases: TGTGCCAGCAGTGCGGGACCCAAGAGTGAGCAGTTCTTC.